This T cell receptor beta chain came from a study of cytomegalovirus exposure and HLA in healthy donors. V was pared by 3 bases and J by 0 bases, with 4 bases of the junction left unmatched. CDR3 length: 15 residues. Germline CDR1 reads SGHRS; CDR2 reads YFSETQ. As regards this clone: Antigen specificity is unknown.

The PCR was carried out with 60 Vbeta primers and 13 Jbeta primers. TCRdb keeps only in-frame clones here, not all; method: immunoSEQ multiplex PCR. The sample contains 200,000 to 250,000 clones, approximately 90% of which appear only once. The study's findings and limits: An analysis done earlier found most TCR beta V segments productive about 87% or about 30% of the time. In a later analysis, specific HLA alleles were associated with 15,000 to 20,000 TCR beta sequences at a 0.05 false discovery rate. Associated with cytomegalovirus, according to the listing, were around 160 TCR beta chains. For TCR beta chains, V- and J-gene trimming was later linked to a missense DCLRE1C variant.

Sequenced input: PBMCs. The chain uses TRBV5-1 and TRBJ2-3, with TRBD2 matching over 7 bases. The receptor's source is a woman under 30 in good health and CMV-seronegative. The CDR3, as DNA: TGCGCCAGCAGCTCCTATAGCGGGAGCACAGATACGCAGTATTTT. This translates into CASSSYSGSTDTQYF.